This T cell receptor beta chain was observed in a study of graft-versus-host responses after intestinal transplantation. Profiled with immunoSEQ multiplex PCR; TCRdb holds only in-frame clones, not every one. The sample lists some 120,000 clones; roughly nine tenths were seen once. This clone is a singleton in its sample. What it binds is not known. CDR1 is SGHRS and CDR2 is YFSETQ in the germline V gene. CDR3 length equals 15 residues. The trim removed 4 bases at V and 0 bases at J, leaving 7 bases unmatched. Study observations and caveats: GvH clones turned up in recipient marrow; some had shown up first in ileum or blood.

The V gene is TRBV5-1, the J gene TRBJ2-7; TRBD1 matches at 7 bases. Sequencing was performed on unstimulated CD4+ T cells sorted from spleen or lymph node cells, taken before intestinal transplant. This receptor was identified in a human donor who received an intestinal transplant. CDR3 residues: CASSRGQPNSYEQYF. The CDR3 DNA follows: TGCGCCAGCAGCCGGGGACAGCCGAACTCCTACGAGCAGTACTTC.